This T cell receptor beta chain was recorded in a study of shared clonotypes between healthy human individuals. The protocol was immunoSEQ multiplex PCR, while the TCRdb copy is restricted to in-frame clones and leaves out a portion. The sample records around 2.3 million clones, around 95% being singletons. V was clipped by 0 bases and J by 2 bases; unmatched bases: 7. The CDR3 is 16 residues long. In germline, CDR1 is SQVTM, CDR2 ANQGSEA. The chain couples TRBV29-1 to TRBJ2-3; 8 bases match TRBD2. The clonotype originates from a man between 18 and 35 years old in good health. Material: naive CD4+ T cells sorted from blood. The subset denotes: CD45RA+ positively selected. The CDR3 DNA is TGCAGCGTTGAAGATTGGAAGCGGGGGAACACAGATACGCAGTATTTT. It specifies CSVEDWKRGNTDTQYF.